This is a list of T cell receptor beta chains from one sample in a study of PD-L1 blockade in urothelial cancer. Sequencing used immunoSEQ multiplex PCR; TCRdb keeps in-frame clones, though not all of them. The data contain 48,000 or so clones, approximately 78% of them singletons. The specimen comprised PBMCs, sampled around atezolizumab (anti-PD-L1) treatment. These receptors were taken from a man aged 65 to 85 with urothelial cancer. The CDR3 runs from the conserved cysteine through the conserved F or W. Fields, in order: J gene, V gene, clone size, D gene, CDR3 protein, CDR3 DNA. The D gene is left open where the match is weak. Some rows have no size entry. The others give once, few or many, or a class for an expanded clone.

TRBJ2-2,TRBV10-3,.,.,CAITTDRIAGELFF,TGTGCCATCACCACCGACAGGATAGCCGGGGAGCTGTTTTTT
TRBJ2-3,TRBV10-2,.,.,CASSGTFRDTQYF,TGCGCCAGCAGCGGGACTTTCAGAGATACGCAGTATTTT
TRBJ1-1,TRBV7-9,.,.,CASSVTDEAFF,TGTGCCAGCAGCGTGACAGATGAAGCTTTCTTT
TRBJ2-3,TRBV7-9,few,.,CASSLISDTQYF,TGTGCCAGCAGCTTAATAAGCGATACGCAGTATTTT
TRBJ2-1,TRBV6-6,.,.,CASKAGQPYNEQFF,TGTGCCAGCAAGGCAGGGCAGCCTTACAATGAGCAGTTCTTC
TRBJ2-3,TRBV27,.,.,CATRPAPISTDTQYF,TGTGCCACGCGGCCGGCTCCCATAAGCACAGATACGCAGTATTTT
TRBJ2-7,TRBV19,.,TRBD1,CASNEGQGEQYF,TGTGCCAGTAACGAGGGACAGGGAGAGCAGTACTTC
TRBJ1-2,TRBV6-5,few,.,CASSVQGGYGYTF,TGTGCCAGCAGTGTTCAGGGAGGCTATGGCTACACCTTC
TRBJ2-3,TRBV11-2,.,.,CASSVGPSGTDTQYF,TGTGCCAGCAGCGTAGGGCCTAGCGGCACAGATACGCAGTATTTT
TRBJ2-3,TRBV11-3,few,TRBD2,CASSSGPSGSSDTQYF,TGTGCCAGCAGCTCCGGTCCTAGCGGGAGCTCAGATACGCAGTATTTT
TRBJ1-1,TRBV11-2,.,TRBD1,CASRPRDRTLNEAFF,TGTGCCAGCAGACCCCGGGACAGGACCCTTAATGAAGCTTTCTTT
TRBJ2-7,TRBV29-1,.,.,CSVAQQEGEQYF,TGCAGCGTTGCCCAGCAGGAGGGCGAGCAGTACTTC
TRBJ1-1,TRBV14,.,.,CASSQVDLGGVGAFF,TGTGCCAGCAGCCAAGTGGATCTTGGGGGGGTTGGAGCTTTCTTT
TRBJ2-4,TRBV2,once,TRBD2,CASSWTSGGFENIQYF,TGTGCCAGCTCCTGGACTAGCGGGGGGTTCGAAAACATTCAGTACTTC
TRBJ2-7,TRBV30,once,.,CAWSSLYEQYF,TGTGCCTGGAGTTCCCTTTACGAGCAGTACTTC
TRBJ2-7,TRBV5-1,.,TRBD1,CASSLARTTQGPQYF,TGCGCCAGCAGCTTGGCTAGAACCACACAGGGGCCTCAGTACTTC
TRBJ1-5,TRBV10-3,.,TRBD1,CAISESLTGGSQPQHF,TGTGCCATCAGTGAGTCGCTTACAGGGGGCTCTCAGCCCCAGCATTTT
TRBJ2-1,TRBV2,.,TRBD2,CASSTSGRIGNEQFF,TGTGCCAGCAGTACTAGCGGGAGGATCGGCAATGAGCAGTTCTTC
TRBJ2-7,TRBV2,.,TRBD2,CASLEREYEQYF,TGTGCCAGCCTTGAGCGGGAGTACGAGCAGTACTTC
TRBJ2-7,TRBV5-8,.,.,CASSKTGTSYEQYF,TGTGCCAGCAGCAAGACGGGAACCTCCTACGAGCAGTACTTC
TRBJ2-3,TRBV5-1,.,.,CASSLNFADTQYF,TGCGCCAGCAGCTTGAATTTCGCAGATACGCAGTATTTT
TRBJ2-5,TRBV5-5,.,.,CASSFDLRQETQYF,TGTGCCAGCAGCTTCGACCTCAGGCAAGAGACCCAGTACTTC